This note documents a single TCR beta chain sequence. This record comes from a study of cytomegalovirus exposure and HLA in healthy donors. A multiplex PCR was run with 60 Vbeta primers and 13 Jbeta primers. The assay was immunoSEQ multiplex PCR, and TCRdb's table has in-frame clones only and misses some. The sample comprises some 130,000 clones, about three quarters of which are singletons, and about 3.1% rests with the top ten. Looked up from germline, CDR1 is MNHEY and CDR2 is SMNVEV (reference sequence). The germline V and J ends were trimmed by 4 bases and 1 base, with 12 bases remaining between them. CDR3 length equals 15 residues.

The sequencing input was PBMCs. The receptor was derived from a human donor in good health. The V call is TRBV27, the J call TRBJ2-3, with a weak D call TRBD1 (6 bases). The CDR3, as DNA: TGTGCCAGCAGTTCCCTTCCAGGGGGCACAGATACGCAGTATTTT. Residues: CASSSLPGGTDTQYF.